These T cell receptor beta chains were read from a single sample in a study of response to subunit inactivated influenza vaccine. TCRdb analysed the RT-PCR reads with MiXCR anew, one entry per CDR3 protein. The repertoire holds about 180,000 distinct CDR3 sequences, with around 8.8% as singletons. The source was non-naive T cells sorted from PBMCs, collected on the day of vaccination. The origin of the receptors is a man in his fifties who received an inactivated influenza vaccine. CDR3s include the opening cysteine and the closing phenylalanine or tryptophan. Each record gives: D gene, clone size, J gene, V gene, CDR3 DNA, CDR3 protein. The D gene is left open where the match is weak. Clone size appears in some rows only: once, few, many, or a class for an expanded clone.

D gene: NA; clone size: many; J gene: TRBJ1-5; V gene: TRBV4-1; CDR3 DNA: TGCGCCAGCAGCCTCCCAGGGGAGCAGCCCCAGCATTTT; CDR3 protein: CASSLPGEQPQHF
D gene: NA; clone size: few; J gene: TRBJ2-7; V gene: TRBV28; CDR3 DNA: TGTGCCAGCAGTTTTCGGGGCCAGGAGCAGTACTTC; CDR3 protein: CASSFRGQEQYF
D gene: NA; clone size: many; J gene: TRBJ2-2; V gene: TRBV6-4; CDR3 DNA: TGTGCCAGCAGCGCGGGGAAGGGTCGGCCCGGGGAGCTGTTTTTT; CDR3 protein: CASSAGKGRPGELFF
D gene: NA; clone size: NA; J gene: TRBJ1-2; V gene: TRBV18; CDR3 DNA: TGTGCCAGCTCACCAACGGGACAAATAAACTATGGCTACACCTTC; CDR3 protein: CASSPTGQINYGYTF
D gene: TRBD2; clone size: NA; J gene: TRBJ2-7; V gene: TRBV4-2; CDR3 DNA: TGTGCCAGCAGCCAAGGCAGCGGGGGGCTTGACTACGAGCAGTACTTC; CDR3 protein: CASSQGSGGLDYEQYF
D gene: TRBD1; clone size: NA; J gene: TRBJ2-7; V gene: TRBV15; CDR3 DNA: TGTGCCATCTCCCGGGACAGGGGTTCCTACGAGCAGTACTTC; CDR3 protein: CAISRDRGSYEQYF
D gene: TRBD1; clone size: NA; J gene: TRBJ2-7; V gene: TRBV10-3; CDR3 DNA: TGTGCCATCAGTGAGTCGGTGCAGGGGGCCTACGAGCAGTACTTC; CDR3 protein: CAISESVQGAYEQYF
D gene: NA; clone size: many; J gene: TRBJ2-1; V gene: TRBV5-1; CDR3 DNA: TGCGCCAGCAGCTTGGTTGGTAGTGGGAATGAGCAGTTCTTC; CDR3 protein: CASSLVGSGNEQFF
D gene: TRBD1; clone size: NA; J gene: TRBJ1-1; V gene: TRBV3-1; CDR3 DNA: TGTGCCAGCAGCCAAGGATACAGGGGTGTTCTTCCCCAGAACACTGAAGCTTTCTTT; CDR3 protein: CASSQGYRGVLPQNTEAFF
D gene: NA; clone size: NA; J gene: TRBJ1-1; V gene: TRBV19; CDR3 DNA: TGTGCCAGTAGTATCCGAGGGGCGCAGGTAGCTGAAGCTTTCTTT; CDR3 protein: CASSIRGAQVAEAFF
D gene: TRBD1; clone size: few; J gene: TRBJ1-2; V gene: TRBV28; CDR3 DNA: TGTGCCAGCAATCCGGGACAGCTCTATGGCTACACCTTC; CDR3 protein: CASNPGQLYGYTF
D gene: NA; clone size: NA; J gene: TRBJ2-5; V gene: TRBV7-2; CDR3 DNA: TGTGCCAGCAGCTTAGTTGGGATAGTTGTTAAGGAGACCCAGTACTTC; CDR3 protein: CASSLVGIVVKETQYF
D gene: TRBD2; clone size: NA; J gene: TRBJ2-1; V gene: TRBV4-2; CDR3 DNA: TGTGCCAGCAGCCAAGGGACTAGCGGGAGGAATGAGCAGTTCTTC; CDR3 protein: CASSQGTSGRNEQFF
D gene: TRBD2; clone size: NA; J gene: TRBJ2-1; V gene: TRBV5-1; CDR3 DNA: TGCGCCAGCAGCTTCGCGGGGGTCGGAGTTAATGAGCAGTTCTTC; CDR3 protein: CASSFAGVGVNEQFF
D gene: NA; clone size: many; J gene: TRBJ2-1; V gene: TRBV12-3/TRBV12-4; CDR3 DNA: TGTGCCAGCAGTTTGCGTGAGCAGTTCTTC; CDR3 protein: CASSLREQFF
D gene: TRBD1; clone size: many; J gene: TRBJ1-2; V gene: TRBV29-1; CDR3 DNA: TGCAGCGTAGGGACAGGGGGCCTAGGAGGCTACACCTTC; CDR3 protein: CSVGTGGLGGYTF
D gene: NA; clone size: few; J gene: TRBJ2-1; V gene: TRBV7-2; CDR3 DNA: TGTGCCAGCAGCATACAGGGAAATGAGCAGTTCTTC; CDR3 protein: CASSIQGNEQFF
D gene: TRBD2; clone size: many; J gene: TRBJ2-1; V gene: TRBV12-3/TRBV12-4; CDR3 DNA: TGTGCCAGCAGTTCCTCGACTAGCGAGCAGTTCTTC; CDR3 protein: CASSSSTSEQFF
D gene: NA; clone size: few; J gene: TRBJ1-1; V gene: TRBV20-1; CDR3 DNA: TGCAGTGCTAGAGATTTAGGACAGCTCATGAACACTGAAGCTTTCTTT; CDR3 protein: CSARDLGQLMNTEAFF
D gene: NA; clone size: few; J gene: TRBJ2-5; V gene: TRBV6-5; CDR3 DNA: TGTGCCAGCAGTTACGCGCGCCTCGGGGCCCAGTACTTC; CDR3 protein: CASSYARLGAQYF
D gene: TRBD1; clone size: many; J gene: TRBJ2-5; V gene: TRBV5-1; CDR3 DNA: TGCGCCAGCAGCACCGGGACAGACGTACAAGAGACCCAGTACTTC; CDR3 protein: CASSTGTDVQETQYF
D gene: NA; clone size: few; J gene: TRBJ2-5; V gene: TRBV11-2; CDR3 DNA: TGTGCCAGCAGCTATAATTGGGCCGGGGAGACCCAGTACTTC; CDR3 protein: CASSYNWAGETQYF